A selection of T cell receptor beta chains follows, all from one sample in a study of beta chain features in type 1 diabetes. Here immunoSEQ multiplex PCR was the method, and the copy in TCRdb shows in-frame clones only, minus some. The data contain a few hundred thousand clones, over 9.5% of them seen just once; the ten biggest clones take up under 0.02%. Material for sequencing was naive CD4+ T cells from blood. These receptors were obtained from a man between 18 and 29 years old in good health. The CDR3 runs from the conserved cysteine through the conserved F or W. A D gene is named only where the DNA matches it firmly. Not all rows give a size; the values are once, few, many and, for expanded clones, a class.

CDR3aa: CASSSSGNQPQHF
CDR3nt: TGTGCCAGCAGTTCGTCGGGAAATCAGCCCCAGCATTTT
v_gene: TRBV9
j_gene: TRBJ1-5
d_gene: -
abundance: -

CDR3aa: CAWGGGGTGANVLTF
CDR3nt: TGTGCCTGGGGCGGTGGAGGGACTGGGGCCAACGTCCTGACTTTC
v_gene: TRBV30
j_gene: TRBJ2-6
d_gene: -
abundance: few

CDR3aa: CASSLGGLTGELFF
CDR3nt: TGTGCCAGCAGCTTGGGGGGGCTCACCGGGGAGCTGTTTTTT
v_gene: TRBV5-8
j_gene: TRBJ2-2
d_gene: -
abundance: -

CDR3aa: CASSLLGIDTQYF
CDR3nt: TGTGCCAGCAGCTTACTAGGTATCGATACGCAGTATTTT
v_gene: TRBV7-9
j_gene: TRBJ2-3
d_gene: -
abundance: few

CDR3aa: CASSSLDGYYGYTF
CDR3nt: TGTGCCAGCAGTTCCCTAGATGGATACTATGGCTACACCTTC
v_gene: TRBV28
j_gene: TRBJ1-2
d_gene: -
abundance: few

CDR3aa: CSVHSGQSYEQYF
CDR3nt: TGCAGCGTCCATTCGGGACAGTCCTACGAGCAGTACTTC
v_gene: TRBV29-1
j_gene: TRBJ2-7
d_gene: TRBD1
abundance: -

CDR3aa: CARSGGVSYETYF
CDR3nt: TGTGCCCGGTCGGGGGGAGTCTCCTACGAGACGTACTTC
v_gene: TRBV30
j_gene: TRBJ2-7
d_gene: TRBD2
abundance: once

CDR3aa: CASSLDRLLWAKNIQYF
CDR3nt: TGTGCCAGCAGTCTCGACAGGTTACTCTGGGCCAAAAACATTCAGTACTTC
v_gene: TRBV28
j_gene: TRBJ2-4
d_gene: -
abundance: -

CDR3aa: CASSSPRTSGSPDTQYF
CDR3nt: TGTGCCAGCAGTTCACCCAGGACTAGCGGGAGCCCAGATACGCAGTATTTT
v_gene: TRBV28
j_gene: TRBJ2-3
d_gene: TRBD2
abundance: few

CDR3aa: CASSLRGGYYEQYF
CDR3nt: TGTGCCAGCAGTTTAAGAGGGGGCTACTACGAGCAGTACTTC
v_gene: TRBV27
j_gene: TRBJ2-7
d_gene: TRBD1
abundance: -